These 10 T cell receptor beta chains were sequenced from one sample in a study of PD-1 blockade in classical Hodgkin lymphoma. TCRdb's copy holds only in-frame clones and misses some; the assay was immunoSEQ multiplex PCR. The profile shows 30,000 to 40,000 clones, roughly four fifths of them singletons. Each of the patients experienced relapse following autologous stem cell transplantation, and their brentuximab vedotin exposure differed. The sequenced sample was peripheral blood mononuclear cells (PBMCs), obtained at baseline. The receptors stem from a human donor with classical Hodgkin lymphoma.

The J gene is TRBJ1-1, the V gene TRBV30, with D unclear. CDR1 is GTSNPN, CDR2 SVGIG, per germline (reference sequence). Trimming left V 1 base short and J 11 bases short, with 11 bases between. The CDR3 is 11 residues long. CDR3 DNA: TGTGCCTGGAGTGCAGGATCGGATGCTTTCTTT. Translating it yields CAWSAGSDAFF.

The gene calls are TRBV27 and TRBJ1-1, with a tentative D call TRBD1 (5 bases). Looked up from germline, CDR1 is MNHEY and CDR2 is SMNVEV (reference sequence). V was clipped by 5 bases and J by 3 bases, with 7 bases between them. CDR3 length: 12 amino acids. CDR3 sequence reads: CASSRGDTEAFF. The DNA of the CDR3 is TGTGCCAGCAGTCGGGGGGACACTGAAGCTTTCTTT.

The V gene is TRBV6-6, the J gene TRBJ1-5, with TRBD1 matching over 7 bases. Germline V gene lookup returns CDR1 MNHNY and CDR2 SVGAGI (reference sequence). V shed 6 bases, J shed 3 bases, and the junction held 5 bases outside the gene matches. CDR3 length: 14 amino acids. The CDR3 DNA follows: TGTGCCAGCAGATCGACAGGGAACAATCAGCCCCAGCATTTT. It encodes CASRSTGNNQPQHF.

This clone was counted a single time. V gene TRBV18 combines with J gene TRBJ1-2; TRBD1 matches 7 bases. J was trimmed by 0 bases and V by 3 bases; bases with no gene match: 4. This CDR3 region has 15 residues. Germline values: CDR1 KGHSH, CDR2 LQKENI. The DNA for the CDR3 is TGTGCCAGCTCACCCCGGGACAGAGCTAACTATGGCTACACCTTC. Residues: CASSPRDRANYGYTF.

This clone came up a few times. The chain joins TRBV6-6 to TRBJ2-3, with D perhaps matching TRBD1 (6 bases). CDR3 size: 15 residues. Deletions cut 8 bases from V and 5 bases from J, with 20 bases between. The V gene's germline CDR1 is MNHNY and CDR2 SVGAGI (reference sequence). The CDR3 nucleotides are TGTGCCAGCTATTCTGGTTACAGGGCAAAAGATACGCAGTATTTT. Its translation: CASYSGYRAKDTQYF.

The V call is TRBV6-5, the J call TRBJ1-6; the D is unclear. Germline values: CDR1 MNHEY, CDR2 SVGAGI. V was cut by 4 bases and J by 9 bases, with 7 bases left in between. The CDR3 runs 12 residues. CDR3 nucleotide sequence: TGTGCCAGCAGTTCCCTCAGTTCACCCCTCCACTTT. It codes for CASSSLSSPLHF.

J is TRBJ2-1 and V is TRBV7-9, with 11 bases matching TRBD1. Germline loops: CDR1 SEHNR, CDR2 FQNEAQ (reference sequence). The J segment lost 4 bases and the V segment lost 5 bases, leaving 4 bases of the junction unmatched. This CDR3 has 15 residues. DNA of the CDR3: TGTGCCAGCAGCCTGGGACAGGGGGAGTACAATGAGCAGTTCTTC. Translating gives CASSLGQGEYNEQFF.

The chain has TRBV6-5 and TRBJ2-5; 10 bases agree with TRBD1. The CDR3 extends over 16 amino acids. Trimming at V came to 2 bases and at J to 5 bases, leaving 8 bases not matched to a gene. Germline CDR1 and CDR2: MNHEY and SVGAGI. In DNA, the CDR3 is TGTGCCAGCAGTTACGGTATCGGGACAGGGGCCGAGACCCAGTACTTC. It encodes CASSYGIGTGAETQYF.

This chain uses TRBV5-6 with TRBJ1-4, with D possibly TRBD1 on 5 matching bases. The germline V and J ends were trimmed by 0 bases and 6 bases, with 12 bases remaining between them. CDR1 is SGHDT and CDR2 is YYEEEE in the germline V gene. This CDR3 has 15 residues. CDR3 residues: CASSLVGGLDEKLFF. Written as DNA, the CDR3 is TGTGCCAGCAGCTTGGTCGGGGGTCTGGATGAAAAACTGTTTTTT.

This chain joins TRBV6-6 and TRBJ1-5; D call uncertain. This CDR3 spans 14 amino acids. Per the germline V gene, CDR1 is MNHNY and CDR2 is SVGAGI (reference sequence). The V gene lost 2 bases and the J gene lost 6 bases, with 11 bases spanning the gap. For the CDR3, the DNA is TGTGCCAGCAGTTACCCGGATGGGTCTCAGCCCCAGCATTTT. Encoded protein: CASSYPDGSQPQHF.